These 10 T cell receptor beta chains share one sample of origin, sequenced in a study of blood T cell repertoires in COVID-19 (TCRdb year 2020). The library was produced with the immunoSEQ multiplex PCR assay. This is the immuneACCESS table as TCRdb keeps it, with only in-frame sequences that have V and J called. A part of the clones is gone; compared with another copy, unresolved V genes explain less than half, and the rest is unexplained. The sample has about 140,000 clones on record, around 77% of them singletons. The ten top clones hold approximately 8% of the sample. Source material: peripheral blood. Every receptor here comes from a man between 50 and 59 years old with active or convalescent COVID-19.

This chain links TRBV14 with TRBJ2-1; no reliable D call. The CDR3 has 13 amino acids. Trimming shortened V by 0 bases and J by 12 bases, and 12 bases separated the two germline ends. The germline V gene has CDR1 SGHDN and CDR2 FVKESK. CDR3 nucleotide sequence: TGTGCCAGCAGCCAAGATCCGAGTATAGTGCAGTTCTTC. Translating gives CASSQDPSIVQFF.

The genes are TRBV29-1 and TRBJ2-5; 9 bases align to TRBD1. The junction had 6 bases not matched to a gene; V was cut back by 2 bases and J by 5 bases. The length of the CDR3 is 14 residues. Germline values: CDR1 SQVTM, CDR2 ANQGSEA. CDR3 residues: CSVEPIDRGETQYF. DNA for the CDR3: TGCAGCGTTGAACCTATAGACAGGGGGGAGACCCAGTACTTC.

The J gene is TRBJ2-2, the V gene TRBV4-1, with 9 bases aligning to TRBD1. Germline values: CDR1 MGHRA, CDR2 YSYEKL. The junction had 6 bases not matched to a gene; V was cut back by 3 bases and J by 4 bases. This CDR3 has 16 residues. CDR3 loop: CASSHGTGLSTGELFF. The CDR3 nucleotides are TGCGCCAGCAGCCACGGGACAGGGCTTTCCACCGGGGAGCTGTTTTTT.

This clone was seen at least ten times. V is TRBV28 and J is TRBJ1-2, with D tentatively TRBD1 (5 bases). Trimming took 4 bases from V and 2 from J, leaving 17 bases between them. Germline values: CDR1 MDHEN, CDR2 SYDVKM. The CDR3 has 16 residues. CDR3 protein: CASSWGSGTANYGYTF. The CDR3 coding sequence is TGTGCCAGCAGTTGGGGGAGCGGGACGGCGAACTATGGCTACACCTTC.

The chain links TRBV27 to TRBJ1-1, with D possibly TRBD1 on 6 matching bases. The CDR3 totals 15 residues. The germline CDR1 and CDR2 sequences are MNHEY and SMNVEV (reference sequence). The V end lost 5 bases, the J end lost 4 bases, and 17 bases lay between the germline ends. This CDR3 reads CASSKLQGRTTEAFF. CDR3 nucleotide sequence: TGTGCCAGCAGTAAACTACAGGGTAGGACCACTGAAGCTTTCTTT.

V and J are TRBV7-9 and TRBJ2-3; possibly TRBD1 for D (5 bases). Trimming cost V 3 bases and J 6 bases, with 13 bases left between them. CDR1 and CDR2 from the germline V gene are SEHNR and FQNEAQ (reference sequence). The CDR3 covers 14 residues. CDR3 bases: TGTGCCAGCAGCTTCCCCCTGACAGCGGATACGCAGTATTTT. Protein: CASSFPLTADTQYF.

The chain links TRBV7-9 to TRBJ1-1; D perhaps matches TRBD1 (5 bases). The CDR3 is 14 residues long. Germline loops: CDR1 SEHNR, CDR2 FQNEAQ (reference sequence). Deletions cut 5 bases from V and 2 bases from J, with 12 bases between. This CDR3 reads CASSPHTGNTEAFF. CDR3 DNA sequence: TGTGCCAGCAGCCCTCACACAGGTAACACTGAAGCTTTCTTT.

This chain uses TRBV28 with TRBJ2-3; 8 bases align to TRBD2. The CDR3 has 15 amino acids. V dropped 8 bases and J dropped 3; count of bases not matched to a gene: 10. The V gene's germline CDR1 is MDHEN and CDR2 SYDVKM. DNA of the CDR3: TGTGCCAGCGCTCTCCCGGGGGGGCGAACAGATACGCAGTATTTT. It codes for CASALPGGRTDTQYF.

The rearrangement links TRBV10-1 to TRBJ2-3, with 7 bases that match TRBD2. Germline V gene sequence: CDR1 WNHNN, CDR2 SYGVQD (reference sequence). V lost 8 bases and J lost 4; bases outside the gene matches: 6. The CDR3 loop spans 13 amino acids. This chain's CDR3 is CASRESGADTQYF. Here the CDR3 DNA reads TGCGCCAGCCGGGAGAGCGGGGCAGATACGCAGTATTTT.

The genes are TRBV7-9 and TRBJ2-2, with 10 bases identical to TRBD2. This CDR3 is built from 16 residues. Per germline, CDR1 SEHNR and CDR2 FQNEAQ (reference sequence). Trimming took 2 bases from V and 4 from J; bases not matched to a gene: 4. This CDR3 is CASSLLAGATTGELFF. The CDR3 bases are TGTGCCAGCAGCTTACTAGCGGGAGCTACCACCGGGGAGCTGTTTTTT.